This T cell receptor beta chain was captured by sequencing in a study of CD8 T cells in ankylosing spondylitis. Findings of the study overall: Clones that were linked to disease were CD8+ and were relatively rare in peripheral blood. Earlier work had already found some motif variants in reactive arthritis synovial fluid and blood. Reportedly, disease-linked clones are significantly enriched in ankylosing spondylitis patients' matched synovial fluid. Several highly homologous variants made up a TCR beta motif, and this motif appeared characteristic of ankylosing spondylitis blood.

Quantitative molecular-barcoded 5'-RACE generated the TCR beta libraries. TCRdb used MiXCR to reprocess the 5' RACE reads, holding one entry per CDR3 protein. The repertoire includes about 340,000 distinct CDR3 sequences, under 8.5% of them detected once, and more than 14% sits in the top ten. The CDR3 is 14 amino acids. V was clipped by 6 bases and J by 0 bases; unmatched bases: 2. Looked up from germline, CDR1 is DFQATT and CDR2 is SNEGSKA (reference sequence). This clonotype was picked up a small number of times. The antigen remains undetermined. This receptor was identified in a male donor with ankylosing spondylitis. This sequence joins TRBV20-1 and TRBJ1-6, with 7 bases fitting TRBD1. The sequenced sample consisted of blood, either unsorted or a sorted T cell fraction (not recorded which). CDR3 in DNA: TGCAGTGCACCAGGGGGCTCCTATAATTCACCCCTCCACTTT. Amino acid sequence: CSAPGGSYNSPLHF.